Listed below are T cell receptor beta chains from one sample, sequenced in a study of shared clonotypes between healthy human individuals. Profiling relied on immunoSEQ multiplex PCR, and the TCRdb table lists in-frame clones only, not all of them. The sample yields over 2 million clones, over 85% seen once. Material: naive CD4+ T cells sorted from blood. The receptor source for this set is a man between 18 and 29 years old in good health. Both conserved end residues are part of each CDR3. Each record gives: D gene, clone size, J gene, V gene, CDR3 DNA, CDR3 protein. D genes are given only for firm matches. The size entry is marked missing in some rows and otherwise reads once, few, many or a size class.

TRBD1,NA,TRBJ1-6,TRBV2,TGTGCCAGCAGTGTATTGGGACAGGGTGATTCACCCCTCCACTTT,CASSVLGQGDSPLHF
NA,once,TRBJ1-5,TRBV6-1,TGTGCCAGCAGTGAGCAGGAGGGCAATCAGCCCCAGCATTTT,CASSEQEGNQPQHF
NA,NA,TRBJ1-6,TRBV30,TGTGCCTGGAGTGAAAGAACCCTCCACTTT,CAWSERTLHF
NA,NA,TRBJ1-6,TRBV5-1,TGCGCCAGCAGCTTGGTTCAGGGAAATTCACCCCTCCACTTT,CASSLVQGNSPLHF
NA,NA,TRBJ1-4,TRBV5-4,TGTGCCAGCAGCCAACGCCAGGGAATTGGGGAAAAACTGTTTTTT,CASSQRQGIGEKLFF
TRBD2,NA,TRBJ2-7,TRBV6-5,TGTGCCAGCAGTTACTCGAATAGCGGGGGTCCCTACGAGCAGTACTTC,CASSYSNSGGPYEQYF
TRBD1,NA,TRBJ1-6,TRBV2,TGTGCCAGCCATTGGACAGGGCTTCCCCACTTT,CASHWTGLPHF
NA,few,TRBJ1-5,TRBV6-1,TGTGCCAGCAGTGAAGTTGAAGGGGCTCATCAGCCCCAGCATTTT,CASSEVEGAHQPQHF
NA,NA,TRBJ1-2,TRBV6-1,TGTGCCAGCAGTGAATGGGCCACAAACTATGGCTACACCTTC,CASSEWATNYGYTF
NA,NA,TRBJ1-3,TRBV5-4,TGTGCCAGCAGCTTTGGTCAGGACTTGACGGGAAACACCATATATTTT,CASSFGQDLTGNTIYF
TRBD1,NA,TRBJ2-5,TRBV5-4,TGTGCCAGCAGCCCGGGACAGGGAGGGCGTGCCCAGTACTTC,CASSPGQGGRAQYF
NA,NA,TRBJ2-1,TRBV10-1,TGCGCCAGCAGTGAAGGGGGGGGGTTAGGGCAGTTCTTC,CASSEGGGLGQFF
NA,NA,TRBJ1-2,TRBV7-2,TGTGCCAGCAGCGCCTATTGGGGCGGGAACTATGGCTACACCTTC,CASSAYWGGNYGYTF
TRBD2,NA,TRBJ2-1,TRBV5-1,TGCGCCAGCAGCTCCCAAGGGGAGGGCCTAAATGAGCAGTTCTTC,CASSSQGEGLNEQFF
NA,NA,TRBJ2-5,TRBV7-2,TGTGCCAGCAGCTTAGCGCTCGGGAAAGAGACCCAGTACTTC,CASSLALGKETQYF
TRBD1,NA,TRBJ2-2,TRBV11-1,TGTGCCAGCAGCCCAAACAGGGGGCTAGGCACCGGGGAGCTGTTTTTT,CASSPNRGLGTGELFF
NA,NA,TRBJ2-5,TRBV28,TGTGCCAGCAGCACCCCAGGGGACGCAAACCAAGAGACCCAGTACTTC,CASSTPGDANQETQYF
NA,NA,TRBJ2-7,TRBV12-5,TGTGCTAGTGGTTTGGACCGAACCTACGAGCAGTACTTC,CASGLDRTYEQYF
TRBD2,NA,TRBJ2-3,TRBV5-1,TGCGCCAGCAGCTCAGGACTAGCGGGAGAGTTAGATACGCAGTATTTT,CASSSGLAGELDTQYF
NA,NA,TRBJ1-4,TRBV10-3,TGTGCCATCCACCAAGACCTAAATGAAAAACTGTTTTTT,CAIHQDLNEKLFF
TRBD1,NA,TRBJ1-4,TRBV28,TGTGCCAGCAGTTCAGGGGGCTTGGATGAAAAACTGTTTTTT,CASSSGGLDEKLFF
NA,NA,TRBJ2-5,TRBV9,TGTGCCAGCAGCGTAGGTCATTCGGCGGGGGAGACCCAGTACTTC,CASSVGHSAGETQYF
NA,NA,TRBJ2-7,TRBV18,TGTGCCAGCTCACCAGGTGTATACGAGCAGTACTTC,CASSPGVYEQYF
TRBD1,NA,TRBJ1-2,TRBV5-6,TGTGCCAGCAGTTCGACAGGGGTAGATGGCTACACCTTC,CASSSTGVDGYTF
NA,many,TRBJ1-1,TRBV30,TGTGCCTGGATTACCGAGCGGGGCAGGTTAATGAACACTGAAGCTTTCTTT,CAWITERGRLMNTEAFF
TRBD2,NA,TRBJ2-5,TRBV2,TGTGCCAGCAGTGGACTAGCGGGGACGGAGACCCAGTACTTC,CASSGLAGTETQYF
TRBD1,NA,TRBJ2-3,TRBV7-3,TGTGCCAGCAGCCAGACTGGACAGGGGGTGGGAAGCACAGATACGCAGTATTTT,CASSQTGQGVGSTDTQYF
NA,NA,TRBJ1-4,TRBV11-2,TGTGCCAGCAGCTTAAACCCCGGATATCTAAAACTGTTTTTT,CASSLNPGYLKLFF
NA,NA,TRBJ2-1,TRBV10-3,TGTGCCATCAGTGGAGACAATGAGCAGTTCTTC,CAISGDNEQFF
TRBD1,NA,TRBJ2-4,TRBV28,TGTGCCAGCAGTTCCCATGAGTCCACAGGGGCGGTTTGGGCCAAAAACATTCAGTACTTC,CASSSHESTGAVWAKNIQYF
NA,few,TRBJ1-2,TRBV9,TGTGCCAGCAGCTCCGCCCCGGGGCAGCCTGGCTACACCTTC,CASSSAPGQPGYTF
NA,once,TRBJ2-1,TRBV2,TGTGCCAGCAGCGACGGGACCGGAGGGCAGTTCTTC,CASSDGTGGQFF
NA,NA,TRBJ1-6,TRBV7-2,TGTGCCAGCAGTGACAGGACAAGTTCACCCCTCCACTTT,CASSDRTSSPLHF
TRBD2,NA,TRBJ2-1,TRBV2,TGTGCCAGCAAAATGGGTAGCGGGGGAATCAATGAGCAGTTCTTC,CASKMGSGGINEQFF
NA,once,TRBJ2-3,TRBV6-6,TGTGCCAGCGTCTCCGGGGGCCGCGGGAATACGCAGTATTTT,CASVSGGRGNTQYF
NA,NA,TRBJ1-5,TRBV7-2,TGTGCCAGCACCTCCGGGGGGTATCAGCCCCAGCATTTT,CASTSGGYQPQHF
TRBD1,NA,TRBJ1-1,TRBV11-2,TGTGCCAGCAGCTCCTGGGGACGAGGGGGCGCGAGGACTGAAGCTTTCTTT,CASSSWGRGGARTEAFF
TRBD1,NA,TRBJ1-1,TRBV5-1,TGCGCCAGCAGATGGGACAGAGGAGGGTACACTGAAGCTTTCTTT,CASRWDRGGYTEAFF
TRBD2,NA,TRBJ2-1,TRBV15,TGTGCCACCAGCAGAGATCCCCGGAGTAGCGGGAGGTTTTCCTACAATGAGCAGTTCTTC,CATSRDPRSSGRFSYNEQFF
NA,NA,TRBJ2-2,TRBV4-1,TGCGCCAGCAGCCCCCCCATGGCAGCAATCACCGGGGAGCTGTTTTTT,CASSPPMAAITGELFF
NA,NA,TRBJ2-7,TRBV27,TGTGCCAGCAGTCCTTACAGCTCCTACGAGCAGTACTTC,CASSPYSSYEQYF
TRBD2,NA,TRBJ2-3,TRBV18,TGTGCCAGCTCACCTATAGCGGGAGGGAGTACAGATACGCAGTATTTT,CASSPIAGGSTDTQYF
NA,NA,TRBJ2-2,TRBV2,TGTGCCAGTAAAATTGAGGCCATCGGGGAGCTGTTTTTT,CASKIEAIGELFF
NA,few,TRBJ2-7,TRBV7-2,TGTGCCAGCAGCTTACACAGGGCCTACGAGCAGTACTTC,CASSLHRAYEQYF
NA,NA,TRBJ1-1,TRBV19,TGTGCCAGTAGTATGGGACGGAGGAACACTGAAGCTTTCTTT,CASSMGRRNTEAFF
TRBD2,NA,TRBJ2-7,TRBV4-1,TGCGCCAGCAGCCAAGATTGGGGAGGGTACGACGAGCAGTACTTC,CASSQDWGGYDEQYF